The source of this T cell receptor (beta chain) is a study of blood T cell repertoires in COVID-19. The V gene's germline CDR1 is MDHEN and CDR2 SYDVKM. The CDR3 runs 13 residues. V dropped 5 bases and J dropped 7; count of bases not matched to a gene: 4. This clone was found once. TCRdb's copy holds only in-frame clones and misses some; the assay was immunoSEQ multiplex PCR. The top ten clones hold less than 12% of a sample with about 39,000 clones, roughly 80% of them seen once. This clonotype originated in a man aged 55 to 70 in a cohort sampled during active COVID-19. Sequencing was performed on peripheral blood. The chain uses TRBV28 and TRBJ1-5; TRBD1 aligns across 8 bases. CDR3 protein: CASSTPGGQPQHF. Here the CDR3 DNA reads TGTGCCAGCAGTACCCCAGGGGGCCAGCCCCAGCATTTT.